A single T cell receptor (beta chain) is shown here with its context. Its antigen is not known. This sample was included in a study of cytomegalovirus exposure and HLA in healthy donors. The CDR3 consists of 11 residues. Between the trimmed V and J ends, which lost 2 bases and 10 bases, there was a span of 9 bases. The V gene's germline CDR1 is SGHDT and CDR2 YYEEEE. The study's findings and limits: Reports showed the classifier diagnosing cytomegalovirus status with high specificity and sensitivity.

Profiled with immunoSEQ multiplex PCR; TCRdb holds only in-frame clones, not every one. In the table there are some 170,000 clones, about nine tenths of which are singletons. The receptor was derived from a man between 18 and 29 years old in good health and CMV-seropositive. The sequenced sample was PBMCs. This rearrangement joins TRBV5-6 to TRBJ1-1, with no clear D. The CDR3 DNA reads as TGTGCCAGCAGCTTCGGGGTTACAGCTTTCTTT. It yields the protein CASSFGVTAFF.